These 9 T cell receptor beta chains came from one sample sequenced in a study of T cells in Graves' hyperthyroidism and ophthalmopathy. Researchers amplified the TCR beta CDR3 regions from RNA transcripts. The HTBI primer set was used in a first-round RT-PCR of the TCR CDR3. Each CDR3 protein is one row after TCRdb ran MiXCR on the multiplex PCR reads. The table has 250,000 or so distinct CDR3 sequences, approximately 16% seen once. Sample: blood. These receptors all stem from a woman between 45 and 60 years old with Graves' hyperthyroidism that later progressed to Graves' ophthalmopathy.

DNA of the CDR3: TGTGCCACCAGTGGCCTACACCCTTTTGGGTATGGCTACACCTTC. Its protein product is CATSGLHPFGYGYTF. V and J are TRBV24-1 and TRBJ1-2; D remains ambiguous. This CDR3 spans 15 amino acids. Germline V gives CDR1 KGHDR, CDR2 SFDVKD. V was pared by 5 bases and J by 5 bases, with 17 bases between.

This clonotype was seen only a few times. The gene calls are TRBV4-2 and TRBJ2-1, with D perhaps matching TRBD2 (5 bases). Germline V gives CDR1 LGHNA, CDR2 YNFKEQ. This CDR3 contains 17 residues. Deletions cut 1 base from V and 4 bases from J, with 17 bases between. This chain's CDR3 is CASSQAPGLFGYNEQFF. DNA of the CDR3: TGTGCCAGCAGCCAAGCCCCCGGACTTTTTGGGTACAATGAGCAGTTCTTC.

The V and J genes are TRBV20-1 and TRBJ2-1; unclear D gene. The CDR3 is made up of 14 amino acids. V was cut by 5 bases and J by 4 bases, with 15 bases left in between. Germline assignment: CDR1 DFQATT and CDR2 SNEGSKA (reference sequence). CDR3 in DNA: TGCAGTGCTTGGCCCGGGCCGGAATACAATGAGCAGTTCTTC. Amino acids: CSAWPGPEYNEQFF.

As concerns this clonotype: This clone may be a read error of a much larger clone one base away. The CDR3 DNA reads TGTGCCAGCAGTTCCCCCGGGATAAGGGATGGGCAGTTCTTC. It specifies CASSSPGIRDGQFF. The chain couples TRBV12-3 or TRBV12-4 to TRBJ2-1; D is possibly TRBD2 (5 bases). The CDR3 loop spans 14 amino acids. Trimming removed 4 bases from V and 12 bases from J, with 19 bases in between.

This clonotype has a count of ten or more. The chain uses TRBV20-1 and TRBJ2-3; 10 bases match TRBD2. V was clipped by 6 bases and J by 6 bases; unmatched bases: 9. The CDR3 spans 14 residues. CDR1 is DFQATT, CDR2 SNEGSKA, per germline (reference sequence). CDR3 sequence reads: CSARPGLASDTQYF. The CDR3 DNA reads as TGCAGTGCCCGACCGGGACTAGCGTCGGATACGCAGTATTTT.

This clonotype showed up just a few times. This sequence may be a read error, since a much larger clone differs from it by one base. The CDR3 loop is CSAKAGASYNEQFF. The CDR3 DNA is TGCAGTGCTAAAGCGGGAGCGAGCTACAATGAGCAGTTCTTC. V usage is TRBV20-1 and J usage is TRBJ2-1, with 8 bases identical to TRBD2. This CDR3 is 14 amino acids long. V shed 4 bases and J 3 bases; nucleotides not matched to a gene: 5. Germline CDR1 reads DFQATT; CDR2 reads SNEGSKA (reference sequence).

The chain is built from TRBV20-1 and TRBJ2-2, with a tentative D call TRBD2 (6 bases). V was shortened by 5 bases and J by 2 bases, with 24 bases between the two germline ends. The CDR3 spans 18 residues. Germline CDR1 and CDR2: DFQATT and SNEGSKA (reference sequence). In DNA, the CDR3 is TGCAGTGCTGGGGTCTACGGGCGGGGCCCCTCTAACACCGGGGAGCTGTTTTTT. Protein sequence: CSAGVYGRGPSNTGELFF.

The chain is built from TRBV11-3 and TRBJ2-5; weak D call: TRBD1 (6 bases). This CDR3 region has 14 residues. Trimming stripped 2 bases from V and 5 bases from J, with 12 bases between. Germline-derived CDR1 and CDR2 are SGHNT and YENEEA. CDR3 sequence (DNA): TGTGCCAGCAGCTTATTCAGGGGCCGGGAGACCCAGTACTTC. Protein: CASSLFRGRETQYF. The entire variable domain, with the rest obtained from reference TRBV11-3 and TRBJ2-5, is as follows: EAGVVQSPRYKIIEKKQPVAFWCNPISGHNTLYWYLQNLGQGPELLIRYENEEAVDDSQLPKDRFSAERLKGVDSTLKIQPAELGDSAVYLCASSLFRGRETQYFGPGTRLLVL.

V usage is TRBV29-1 and J usage is TRBJ1-1; D gene unclear. The length of the CDR3 is 12 residues. Between the trimmed V and J ends, which lost 3 bases and 0 bases, there was a span of 5 bases. Germline CDR1 is SQVTM and CDR2 is ANQGSEA. The CDR3 DNA reads TGCAGCGTTGAGGTTGTGAACACTGAAGCTTTCTTT. Protein sequence: CSVEVVNTEAFF.